The 21 T cell receptor beta chains below all came from one sample that was sequenced in a study of cytomegalovirus exposure and HLA in healthy donors. Only in-frame clones appear in the TCRdb table, and some are missing; sequencing was by immunoSEQ multiplex PCR. The sample has under 150,000 clones, around nine tenths seen once. The sample consisted of PBMCs. These receptors were taken from a man younger than 35 in good health and CMV-seropositive.

In its sample, this clone was seen once. The rearrangement uses TRBV6-5 and TRBJ2-6; D is uncertain. V lost 5 bases, J lost 2 bases, and 4 bases lay in between. Germline CDR1 is MNHEY and CDR2 is SVGAGI. The CDR3 is 13 residues long. CDR3 residues: CASSLAGANVLTF. DNA of the CDR3: TGTGCCAGCAGTCTAGCTGGGGCCAACGTCCTGACTTTC.

In its sample, this clone was seen a few times. The CDR3 DNA is TGTGCCAGCAGTGGGGGCGGGGGGGTGATCTTTGAGACCCAGTACTTC. It translates to CASSGGGGVIFETQYF. The chain employs TRBV2 and TRBJ2-5, with 9 bases identical to TRBD2. Trimming cost V 4 bases and J 5 bases; bases outside gene matches: 11. CDR1 and CDR2 from the germline V gene are SNHLY and FYNNEI. There are 16 residues in the CDR3.

This rearrangement joins TRBV9 to TRBJ2-1; 12 bases match TRBD2. V was pared by 0 bases and J by 10 bases, with 8 bases of the junction left unmatched. Germline CDR1 reads SGDLS; CDR2 reads YYNGEE. CDR3 size: 16 residues. CDR3 nucleotides: TGTGCCAGCAGCGTAGACCCCCGGACTAGCGGGGTAGAGCAGTTCTTC. Protein product: CASSVDPRTSGVEQFF.

This clone turned up a few times. The chain carries TRBV6-1 and TRBJ2-7; TRBD1 matches at 7 bases. Germline CDR1 reads MNHNS; CDR2 reads SASEGT. The CDR3 runs 13 residues. V trimming: 6 bases; J trimming: 2 bases; junction bases outside the gene matches: 4. In DNA, the CDR3 is TGTGCCAGCAGGCGGACAGGAGCCTACGAGCAGTACTTC. Its protein product is CASRRTGAYEQYF.

CDR3 coding DNA: TGTGCCAGCAGCTTAGAGGTAGGGGGCCTCACTGAAGCTTTCTTT. Its protein product is CASSLEVGGLTEAFF. V gene TRBV7-9 combines with J gene TRBJ1-1, with 7 bases identical to TRBD1. The CDR3 is made up of 15 amino acids. V lost 1 base to trimming and J lost 4 bases; unmatched junction nucleotides: 6. The germline V gene has CDR1 SEHNR and CDR2 FQNEAQ (reference sequence).

This chain connects TRBV19 to TRBJ2-6, with TRBD2 identical over 8 bases. Unmatched junction bases numbered 16, after V lost 5 bases and J lost 4 bases. CDR1 LNHDA and CDR2 SQIVND come from the germline V gene (reference sequence). The CDR3 is made up of 19 amino acids. The CDR3 DNA follows: TGTGCCAGTAGTCCTCAAGTGGCTAGCGGGTCTAGGGGGGCCAACGTCCTGACTTTC. As protein: CASSPQVASGSRGANVLTF.

V and J are TRBV4-1 and TRBJ2-3, with 7 positions matching TRBD2. V lost 4 bases to trimming and J lost 5 bases; unmatched junction nucleotides: 6. CDR1 is MGHRA, CDR2 YSYEKL, per germline. This CDR3 spans 14 amino acids. Written as DNA, the CDR3 is TGCGCCAGCAGCCCTCGGGAGGTTCAAGATACGCAGTATTTT. Its protein is CASSPREVQDTQYF.

The chain carries TRBV30 and TRBJ1-5; 7 bases are a match to TRBD1. The V gene end was trimmed by 0 bases and the J gene end by 6 bases; junction bases not matched to a gene: 11. Germline V gene data show CDR1 as GTSNPN and CDR2 as SVGIG (reference sequence). The CDR3 contains 16 residues. The CDR3 coding sequence is TGTGCCTGGAGTGTAAGGGCAGGGGGAAGTAGTCAGCCCCAGCATTTT. This sequence encodes CAWSVRAGGSSQPQHF.

This chain connects TRBV30 to TRBJ2-1; D remains ambiguous. The CDR3 sequence is 11 residues long. Germline assignment: CDR1 GTSNPN and CDR2 SVGIG (reference sequence). V was pared by 4 bases and J by 3 bases, with 4 bases between. CDR3 bases: TGTGCCTGGACAGGCTACAATGAGCAGTTCTTC. Protein sequence: CAWTGYNEQFF.

The chain links TRBV27 to TRBJ2-3; D might be TRBD1 (5 bases). The CDR3 sequence is 14 residues long. Looked up from germline, CDR1 is MNHEY and CDR2 is SMNVEV (reference sequence). V lost 3 bases and J 2 bases, leaving 9 bases between the germline ends. The CDR3 loop reads CASSFGASTDTQYF. CDR3 in DNA: TGTGCCAGCAGTTTTGGGGCCTCCACAGATACGCAGTATTTT.

The chain recombines TRBV7-2 with TRBJ2-7, with D perhaps matching TRBD1 (5 bases). The CDR3 extends over 16 amino acids. CDR1 SGHTA and CDR2 FQGNSA come from the germline V gene. The ends were cut back, 1 base at V and 3 bases at J, with 16 bases in the middle. CDR3 in DNA: TGTGCCAGCAGCTTAGTTGGGGCCCTGAGCCTCTACGAGCAGTACTTC. Amino acids: CASSLVGALSLYEQYF.

The chain has TRBV14 and TRBJ2-5; D may be TRBD2 (5 bases). Germline V gene lookup returns CDR1 SGHDN and CDR2 FVKESK. This CDR3 has 15 amino acids. V lost 0 bases and J 5 bases, leaving 13 bases between the germline ends. CDR3 in DNA: TGTGCCAGCAGCCAAGATCCGGGGTGGAGGGAGACCCAGTACTTC. It yields the protein CASSQDPGWRETQYF.

This clone was counted a few times. This chain links TRBV7-9 with TRBJ1-5; weak D call: TRBD1 (6 bases). V lost 4 bases and J lost 4, with 11 bases in between. CDR3 length: 14 amino acids. CDR1 and CDR2 (germline): SEHNR, FQNEAQ (reference sequence). Here the CDR3 reads CASSYGQQNQPQHF. The CDR3 DNA reads TGTGCCAGCAGCTATGGACAGCAAAATCAGCCCCAGCATTTT.

CDR3 bases: TGTGCCAGCAGTGGTTTAGGAGCCTACGAGCAGTACTTC. Translation gives CASSGLGAYEQYF. The chain combines TRBV27 with TRBJ2-7; no clear D. Germline assignment: CDR1 MNHEY and CDR2 SMNVEV (reference sequence). The CDR3 runs to 13 residues. The V and J ends lost 5 bases and 2 bases respectively, with 10 bases between them.

This rearrangement joins TRBV11-2 to TRBJ1-4, with D perhaps TRBD1 (6 bases). With 6 bases removed from V and 4 bases from J, the gap between germline ends came to 24 bases. This CDR3 is 18 amino acids long. The V gene's germline CDR1 is SGHAT and CDR2 FQNNGV. CDR3 sequence (DNA): TGTGCCAGCAGTGATGTGACAGGTTCCTTTTCTGATAATGAAAAACTGTTTTTT. Protein: CASSDVTGSFSDNEKLFF. Together with reference TRBV11-2 and TRBJ1-4, the CDR3 gives the full variable domain: EAGVAQSPRYKIIEKRQSVAFWCNPISGHATLYWYQQILGQGPKLLIQFQNNGVVDDSQLPKDRFSAERLKGVDSTLKIQPAKLEDSAVYLCASSDVTGSFSDNEKLFFGSGTQLSVL.

The CDR3 loop reads CASSLTGVYGNTIYF. Here the CDR3 DNA reads TGTGCCAGCAGTTTAACAGGAGTCTACGGAAACACCATATATTTT. This chain uses TRBV28 with TRBJ1-3; D is possibly TRBD1 (5 bases). The CDR3 runs 15 residues. V was trimmed by 2 bases and J by 4 bases, leaving 12 bases between them. Germline CDR1 MDHEN, CDR2 SYDVKM.

This chain joins TRBV6-1 and TRBJ2-1; the match to TRBD1 covers 9 bases. The V gene's germline CDR1 is MNHNS and CDR2 SASEGT. CDR3 length equals 13 residues. Trimming cost V 8 bases and J 6 bases; bases outside gene matches: 5. CDR3 sequence reads: CASRTTGGNEQFF. CDR3 coding DNA: TGTGCCAGCCGGACGACAGGGGGCAATGAGCAGTTCTTC.

This clone was counted a few times. This chain links TRBV10-1 with TRBJ1-6; tentatively, D is TRBD1 (5 bases). The length of the CDR3 is 13 residues. The ends were cut back, 2 bases at V and 6 bases at J, with 5 bases in the middle. The germline gives CDR1 WNHNN, CDR2 SYGVQD (reference sequence). The CDR3 DNA reads TGCGCCAGCAGTGAGCAGGGTAATTCACCCCTCCACTTT. It yields the protein CASSEQGNSPLHF.

This sequence joins TRBV5-5 and TRBJ2-1; 9 nucleotides agree with TRBD1. The germline gives CDR1 SGHKS, CDR2 YYEKEE (reference sequence). J lost 4 bases, V lost 0 bases, and 2 bases had no gene match. The CDR3 has 15 amino acids. CDR3 sequence reads: CASSLGTGVYNEQFF. CDR3 coding DNA: TGTGCCAGCAGCTTGGGGACAGGGGTGTACAATGAGCAGTTCTTC. The whole variable domain, filled in from reference TRBV5-5 and TRBJ2-1, reads DAGVTQSPTHLIKTRGQQVTLRCSPISGHKSVSWYQQVLGQGPQFIFQYYEKEERGRGNFPDRFSARQFPNYSSELNVNALLLGDSALYLCASSLGTGVYNEQFFGPGTRLTVL.

This clone was counted once. In DNA form, the CDR3 reads TGTGCCAGCAGCCCCCCGGCGGGAACGCTAGTATGGGGTGAGCAGTTCTTC. It yields the protein CASSPPAGTLVWGEQFF. This sequence joins TRBV9 and TRBJ2-1; D is perhaps TRBD2 (6 bases). This CDR3 contains 17 residues. Deletions cut 4 bases from V and 9 bases from J, with 26 bases between. Germline CDR1 SGDLS, CDR2 YYNGEE.

The V gene is TRBV27, the J gene TRBJ2-2, with 7 bases fitting TRBD1. The V gene's germline CDR1 is MNHEY and CDR2 SMNVEV (reference sequence). The CDR3 length is 13 residues. J gave up 4 bases and V 7 bases, and 3 bases lay outside the gene matches. This chain's CDR3 is CASTTGVTGELFF. CDR3 nucleotides: TGTGCCAGCACCACAGGGGTCACCGGGGAGCTGTTTTTT.